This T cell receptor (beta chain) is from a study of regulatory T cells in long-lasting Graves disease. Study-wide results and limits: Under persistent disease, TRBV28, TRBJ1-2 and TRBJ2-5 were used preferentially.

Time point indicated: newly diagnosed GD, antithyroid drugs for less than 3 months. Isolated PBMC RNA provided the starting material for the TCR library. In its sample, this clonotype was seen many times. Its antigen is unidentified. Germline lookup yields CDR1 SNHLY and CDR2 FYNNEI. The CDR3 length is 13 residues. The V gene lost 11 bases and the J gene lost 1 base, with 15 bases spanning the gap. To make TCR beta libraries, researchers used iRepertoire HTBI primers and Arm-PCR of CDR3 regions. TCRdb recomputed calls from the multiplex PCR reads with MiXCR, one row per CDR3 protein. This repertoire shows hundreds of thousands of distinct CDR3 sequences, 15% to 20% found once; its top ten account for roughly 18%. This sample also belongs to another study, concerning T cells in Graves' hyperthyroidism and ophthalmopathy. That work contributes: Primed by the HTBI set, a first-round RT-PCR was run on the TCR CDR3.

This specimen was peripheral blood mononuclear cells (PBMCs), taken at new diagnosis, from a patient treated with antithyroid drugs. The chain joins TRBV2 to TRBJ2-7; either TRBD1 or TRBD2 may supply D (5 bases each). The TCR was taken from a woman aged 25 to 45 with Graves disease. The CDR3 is CASARGESYEQYF. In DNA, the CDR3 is TGTGCCTCCGCGAGGGGAGAGTCCTACGAGCAGTACTTC.